This T cell receptor beta chain appears in the sequencing data of a study of shared clonotypes between healthy human individuals. The data were produced by immunoSEQ multiplex PCR, yet TCRdb's version contains in-frame clones alone and is incomplete. In the table there are 550,000 to 750,000 clones, about 91% of which are singletons. The germline CDR1 and CDR2 sequences are SNHLY and FYNNEI. V gave up 6 bases and J gave up 8 bases, with 7 bases separating them. The CDR3 has 11 residues. As defined, naive CD8 cells were CD45RO-negative and positively selected for CCR7, with terminally differentiated effector memory CD45RA+ cells excluded.

The chain carries TRBV2 and TRBJ1-4, with D unresolved. The sequence derives from a man in his thirties or forties in good health. Specimen: naive CD8+ T cells sorted from blood. Here the CDR3 reads CASRRKEKLFF. DNA of the CDR3: TGTGCCAGCAGACGGAAAGAAAAACTGTTTTTT.